Here is one T cell receptor beta chain with its context. There is no known antigen for this receptor. The input lacks base qualities; no much larger clone sits a single base away. This specimen belongs to a study of brain T cells in children with intractable seizures (dated by TCRdb to about 2021). In the study overall: Resected brain tissue from 50 or so pediatric epilepsy surgery cases was initially screened for immune gene transcripts with a NanoString immunology panel. Among the approximately twelve selected surgery cases, pre-surgery blood was additionally sequenced for eight, leaving four cases with brain tissue only.

Interpreted using the paper, the time point label stands for: resected brain tissue, or blood drawn just prior to surgery. The surgery cases that showed the highest brain T cell transcript signatures were chosen for TCR beta chain sequencing of brain tissue, and of blood when it was available. Prior to surgery, the patients had been treated with at least one anti-epileptic drug. The TCR-sequenced patients were children whose drug-resistant epilepsy was caused by tuberous sclerosis complex, focal cortical dysplasia, Rasmussen encephalitis or hemimegalencephaly. Brain samples were frozen blocks of fresh involved resected tissue taken at epilepsy surgery. Bulk genomic DNA was extracted from unsorted brain tissue and whole blood with the Monarch genomic DNA purification kit. TCR beta chain sequences were generated from genomic DNA using the immunoSEQ assay. In the paper's pipeline: CDR3 sequences not starting with the conserved framework cysteine at position 104 were manually removed. To get clonality, the normalized Shannon's Diversity Index was subtracted from one, giving values from 0 (maximal diversity) to 1 (oligoclonal). To check whether a given CDR3 had different frequencies in two samples, for example brain versus blood, chi-squared comparison-of-proportions tests were used. Public clonotypes were identified by searching immuneACCESS, and similarity to known antiviral clonotypes was assessed with the VDJdb browser. TCRdb provides this immuneACCESS table in a form limited to in-frame rearrangements. Some clones are lacking; in checked studies, under half of them reflect an unresolved V gene, and why the rest are absent is not known. V and J calls and clone size are given by that table; D and trimming were obtained from the DNA. The sample table records around 2,700 clones; 80% to 85% of these occur just once. Together, the top ten hold around 9.6% of the sample.

V is pared back by 2 bases and J by 2 bases, with 12 bases lying between the germline termini. The CDR1 and CDR2 encoded by the germline V gene are MNHEY and SVGAGI. Its CDR3 holds 15 amino acids, cysteine through phenylalanine. Only CDR3 DNA remains: 45 bases, in frame from the first base. Paper-wide results and their limitations: Because pre- and post-surgery blood were sequenced to different depths, clones absent from the pre-surgery sample may reflect undersampling. Both public and private clones were found among the top 50 brain clonotypes, and the most abundant public CDR3 in each case closely resembled known HCMV, EBV or influenza A epitope-specific CDR3s. Viral specificity was inferred solely from CDR3 sequence similarity, and the HCMV serostatus of the patients was not known.

The clonotype was recovered from a boy less than two years old with hemimegalencephaly and intractable seizures. Here the chain combines TRBV6-5 and TRBJ1-2, with the identity of the D gene unclear. The source was resected brain tissue, collected at surgery. The nucleotides read TGTGCCAGCAGTTACCAAAAAACCGGGAACTATGGCTACACCTTC. Translated, it gives CASSYQKTGNYGYTF.